The 13 T cell receptor beta chains given below trace back to one sample, sequenced in a study of blood T cells in healthy people across ages. PCR was performed a second time for about 6 to 11 cycles using a sample-barcoded 5' primer and a J-beta primer mix. TCRdb re-analysed the 5' RACE reads in MiXCR, keeping a single row per CDR3 protein. This sample has more than 700,000 distinct CDR3 sequences, with 53% found just once. The sequencing sample was made of blood. The origin of the receptors is an elderly man in good health.

CDR3: CASSQDGSSNYGYTF. CDR3 sequence (DNA): TGTGCCAGCAGCCAAGACGGGTCCTCTAACTATGGCTACACCTTC. The chain carries TRBV3-1 and TRBJ1-2, with no clear D. The CDR3 has 15 amino acids. CDR1 is LGHDT and CDR2 is YNNKEL in the germline V gene (reference sequence). Trimming stripped 0 bases from V and 0 bases from J, with 8 bases between. The full variable domain, its missing parts supplied by reference TRBV3-1 and TRBJ1-2, is DTAVSQTPKYLVTQMGNDKSIKCEQNLGHDTMYWYKQDSKKFLKIMFSYNNKELIINETVPNRFSPKSPDKAHLNLHINSLELGDSAVYFCASSQDGSSNYGYTFGSGTRLTVV.

This clonotype appeared a few times. This chain links TRBV20-1 with TRBJ2-5, with TRBD2 matching 8 bases. This CDR3 has 15 residues. Trimming took 6 bases from V and 4 from J; bases not matched to a gene: 13. Germline lookup yields CDR1 DFQATT and CDR2 SNEGSKA (reference sequence). The CDR3 reads CSAYPSAGGGETQYF. The CDR3 nucleotides are TGCAGTGCCTACCCCTCGGCGGGAGGAGGAGAGACCCAGTACTTC.

The chain links TRBV6-6 to TRBJ2-3; D gene unclear. CDR1 and CDR2 from the germline V gene are MNHNY and SVGAGI (reference sequence). Trimming removed 2 bases from V and 5 bases from J, with 11 bases in between. The CDR3 runs to 14 residues. CDR3 sequence reads: CASSYEVNGDTQYF. The CDR3 nucleotides are TGTGCCAGCAGTTACGAGGTTAATGGAGATACGCAGTATTTT.

This rearrangement joins TRBV12-3 or TRBV12-4 to TRBJ1-5; D may be TRBD1 (5 bases). This CDR3 contains 14 residues. With 5 bases removed from V and 2 bases from J, the gap between germline ends came to 10 bases. CDR3 amino acids: CASSPRGGNQPQHF. In DNA form, the CDR3 reads TGTGCCAGCAGTCCCCGGGGGGGCAATCAGCCCCAGCATTTT.

This chain links TRBV7-6 with TRBJ2-1; the D is unclear. V was trimmed by 1 base and J by 10 bases, leaving 8 bases between them. Germline CDR1 is SGHVS and CDR2 is FNYEAQ. This CDR3 is built from 12 residues. The CDR3 DNA reads as TGTGCCAGCAGCTTAGACTCGGTCGAGCAGTTCTTC. Protein product: CASSLDSVEQFF.

This clonotype was seen more than once but under ten times. V usage is TRBV27 and J usage is TRBJ2-7; TRBD1 aligns across 7 bases. With V trimmed by 5 bases and J by 7 bases, 8 bases remained unmatched. The CDR3 sequence is 13 residues long. The germline V gene has CDR1 MNHEY and CDR2 SMNVEV (reference sequence). This CDR3 is CASSTWNRGEQYF. The CDR3 bases are TGTGCCAGCAGTACGTGGAACAGGGGAGAGCAGTACTTC.

J is TRBJ1-2 and V is TRBV7-2, with 8 bases identical to TRBD1. J gave up 4 bases and V 5 bases, and 6 bases lay outside the gene matches. Germline CDR1 SGHTA, CDR2 FQGNSA. CDR3 length: 14 amino acids. The CDR3, as DNA: TGTGCCAGCAGCCCCCGTACAGGGGGCTATGGCTACACCTTC. Translation gives CASSPRTGGYGYTF.

This clonotype showed up just a few times. This chain uses TRBV3-1 with TRBJ1-2; D perhaps matches TRBD1 (5 bases). Trimming stripped 1 base from V and 4 bases from J, with 13 bases between. Germline CDR1 is LGHDT and CDR2 is YNNKEL (reference sequence). This CDR3 spans 15 amino acids. The CDR3 DNA sequence: TGTGCCAGCAGCCAAGCGCAGGGAGGCTCCTATGGCTACACCTTC. Translation: CASSQAQGGSYGYTF.

This clonotype was detected a few times. The J gene is TRBJ2-1, the V gene TRBV2, with D possibly called TRBD1 or TRBD2 (5 bases each). The length of the CDR3 is 15 residues. Germline CDR1 and CDR2: SNHLY and FYNNEI. Trimming left V 1 base short and J 2 bases short, with 9 bases between. The CDR3 region has the DNA TGTGCCAGCAGTGAAGACTGGGGGACCTACAATGAGCAGTTCTTC. Its protein is CASSEDWGTYNEQFF.

There are a few counts of this clonotype. The J gene is TRBJ2-7, the V gene TRBV20-1, with TRBD1 matching 7 bases. V was pared by 6 bases and J by 2 bases, with 10 bases of the junction left unmatched. The CDR3 has 14 residues. Germline V gene sequence: CDR1 DFQATT, CDR2 SNEGSKA (reference sequence). CDR3 sequence: CSAIQGVIAYEQYF. The DNA of the CDR3 is TGCAGTGCCATTCAGGGGGTGATTGCCTACGAGCAGTACTTC.

The sample holds a few counts of this clonotype. The chain joins TRBV28 to TRBJ2-7; possibly TRBD2 for D (6 bases). The V gene lost 8 bases and the J gene lost 0 bases, with 14 bases spanning the gap. This CDR3 comprises 14 residues. Per the germline V gene, CDR1 is MDHEN and CDR2 is SYDVKM. CDR3 amino acids: CASGVSGVSYEQYF. CDR3 in DNA: TGTGCCAGCGGGGTATCGGGAGTCTCCTACGAGCAGTACTTC.

A remark on this clonotype: At one boundary the junction diverges from the germline segment, which might be a read error. This sequence joins TRBV14 and TRBJ2-7; D unresolved. Germline V CDR1 and CDR2: SGHDN, FVKESK. This CDR3 spans 15 amino acids. The CDR3 coding sequence is TGTGCCAGCGGCCAAGACCTATTTCCGACCTACGAGCAGTACTTC. Residues: CASGQDLFPTYEQYF.

Concerning this clonotype: An end of the junction does not agree with germline; a read error may underlie this. The V and J genes are TRBV7-6 and TRBJ1-5; D not resolved. The germline V gene encodes CDR1 SGHVS and CDR2 FNYEAQ. This CDR3 contains 14 residues. CDR3 sequence reads: CASSLALENRPQHF. DNA for the CDR3: TGTGCCAGCAGCTTAGCGTTAGAGAATCGGCCCCAGCATTTT. The full variable domain, completed using reference TRBV7-6 and TRBJ1-5, is GAGVSQSPRYKVTKRGQDVALRCDPISGHVSLYWYRQALGQGPEFLTYFNYEAQQDKSGLPNDRFSAERPEGSISTLTIQRTEQRDSAMYRCASSLALENRPQHFGDGTRLSIL.